This T cell receptor beta chain was captured by sequencing in a study of blood T cells in healthy people across ages. General observations from the study: In older individuals, TCR beta diversity per million T cells was lower, falling roughly linearly with age. The long-lived group displayed more naive CD4+ cells, plus higher diversity, than the aged donors did.

PCR was performed a second time for roughly 7 to 12 cycles using a sample-barcoded 5' primer and a J-beta primer mix. TCRdb reanalysed the 5' RACE reads using MiXCR and keeps one entry per CDR3 protein. The sample holds around 520,000 distinct CDR3 sequences; roughly a quarter are singletons and the top ten take over 3.5%. The J segment lost 4 bases and the V segment lost 6 bases, leaving 5 bases of the junction unmatched. The CDR3 is 15 residues long. Germline loops: CDR1 WSHSY, CDR2 SAAADI. Points on this clonotype: Its antigen is currently unknown.

These same records also appear under a second study, on T cells of mothers and their children.

The source is a boy between 2 and 15 years old in good health. Sequencing used blood. The chain recombines TRBV10-2 with TRBJ2-7; 14 nucleotides align to TRBD2. CDR3 loop: CASRGGLAGVYEQYF. DNA for the CDR3: TGCGCCAGCAGAGGGGGACTAGCGGGAGTGTACGAGCAGTACTTC.